One sample yielded the 20 T cell receptor beta chains listed below, sequenced in a study of cytomegalovirus exposure and HLA in healthy donors. The PCR ran on 60 Vbeta and 13 Jbeta primers. Profiled with immunoSEQ multiplex PCR; TCRdb holds only in-frame clones, not every one. The sample has around 150,000 clones; about 65% are singletons. The sequenced material came from PBMCs. These receptors were obtained from a man in his forties in good health and CMV-seropositive.

V and J are TRBV9 and TRBJ1-4; TRBD1 agrees at 9 bases. The junction had 12 bases not matched to a gene; V was cut back by 4 bases and J by 8 bases. There are 16 residues in the CDR3. Per the germline V gene, CDR1 is SGDLS and CDR2 is YYNGEE. The CDR3 protein is CASSPNSGTGNEKLFF. CDR3 coding DNA: TGTGCCAGCAGCCCAAATTCCGGGACAGGGAACGAAAAACTGTTTTTT. The full variable domain, its missing parts supplied by reference TRBV9 and TRBJ1-4, is DSGVTQTPKHLITATGQRVTLRCSPRSGDLSVYWYQQSLDQGLQFLIQYYNGEERAKGNILERFSAQQFPDLHSELNLSSLELGDSALYFCASSPNSGTGNEKLFFGSGTQLSVL.

The chain is built from TRBV19 and TRBJ2-5, with TRBD1 matching 7 bases. Unmatched junction bases numbered 4, after V lost 3 bases and J lost 0 bases. The CDR3 loop spans 15 amino acids. In germline, CDR1 is LNHDA, CDR2 SQIVND (reference sequence). CDR3 DNA sequence: TGTGCCAGTAGTATTATGGGACAGCACCAAGAGACCCAGTACTTC. Protein: CASSIMGQHQETQYF.

In this sample, this clone turned up a few times. The chain employs TRBV27 and TRBJ2-7; 7 positions agree with TRBD2. From germline, CDR1 is MNHEY and CDR2 SMNVEV (reference sequence). This CDR3 region has 15 residues. The trim removed 5 bases at V and 1 base at J, leaving 8 bases unmatched. The CDR3 DNA reads TGTGCCAGCAGTCGCAAGTGGGGGGGGTCCTACGAGCAGTACTTC. Protein sequence: CASSRKWGGSYEQYF.

A remark on this clone: It may be a read error: a sequence one base away is much more abundant. The chain uses TRBV5-4 and TRBJ2-3; 8 positions match TRBD2. The V segment lost 0 bases and the J segment 0 bases; nucleotides outside the gene matches: 3. CDR3 size: 16 residues. Germline V lookup: CDR1 SGHNT, CDR2 YYREEE (reference sequence). Here the CDR3 DNA reads TGTGCCAGCAGCTTGGGAGCGGGGGCCAGCACAGATACGCAGTATTTT. Its translation: CASSLGAGASTDTQYF.

The chain recombines TRBV11-2 with TRBJ1-6; the match to TRBD1 covers 7 bases. This CDR3 spans 15 amino acids. With V trimmed by 6 bases and J by 4 bases, 6 bases remained unmatched. Germline V gives CDR1 SGHAT, CDR2 FQNNGV. DNA for the CDR3: TGTGCCAGCAGTTCTAGGGGGCTGTATAATTCACCCCTCCACTTT. Translated: CASSSRGLYNSPLHF.

J is TRBJ1-2 and V is TRBV27; D perhaps matches TRBD1 (5 bases). Germline CDR1 is MNHEY and CDR2 is SMNVEV (reference sequence). CDR3 length: 17 amino acids. V was trimmed by 5 bases and J by 3 bases, leaving 22 bases between them. CDR3 DNA: TGTGCCAGCAGTCCCACAGGTCCTTGGAGGGCTGACTATGGCTACACCTTC. Amino acid sequence: CASSPTGPWRADYGYTF.

This chain links TRBV10-3 with TRBJ1-1; D is perhaps TRBD1 (5 bases). The germline V gene has CDR1 ENHRY and CDR2 SYGVKD. The CDR3 consists of 13 residues. V was trimmed by 3 bases and J by 3 bases, leaving 8 bases between them. Here the CDR3 reads CAISEEGDTEAFF. CDR3 DNA sequence: TGTGCCATCAGTGAAGAAGGGGACACTGAAGCTTTCTTT.

This sequence joins TRBV7-9 and TRBJ2-2; tentative D call: TRBD1 (6 bases). Trimming removed 5 bases from V and 1 base from J, with 14 bases in between. This CDR3 region has 16 residues. CDR1 is SEHNR, CDR2 FQNEAQ, per germline (reference sequence). CDR3 sequence: CASSRRQEMNTGELFF. Written as DNA, the CDR3 is TGTGCCAGCAGCCGTCGACAGGAGATGAACACCGGGGAGCTGTTTTTT.

This chain uses TRBV10-3 with TRBJ1-1, with D hard to call. This CDR3 comprises 14 residues. From germline, CDR1 is ENHRY and CDR2 SYGVKD. The V and J ends lost 4 bases and 3 bases respectively, with 12 bases between them. CDR3 sequence: CAISAEVGDTEAFF. The CDR3 DNA is TGTGCCATCAGTGCGGAGGTTGGGGACACTGAAGCTTTCTTT.

The gene calls are TRBV7-9 and TRBJ1-1; 8 positions match TRBD1. The CDR3 totals 12 residues. The germline V gene encodes CDR1 SEHNR and CDR2 FQNEAQ (reference sequence). Trimming removed 4 bases from V and 7 bases from J; junction bases left unmatched: 2. The CDR3 bases are TGTGCCAGCAGCTCAGACAGGGGTGAAGCTTTCTTT. Encoded protein: CASSSDRGEAFF.

This clone was found a few times. The V and J genes are TRBV7-2 and TRBJ1-4; possible D gene TRBD1, 5 bases. The germline V and J ends were trimmed by 1 base and 7 bases, with 13 bases remaining between them. Germline-derived CDR1 and CDR2 are SGHTA and FQGNSA. The length of the CDR3 is 15 residues. The CDR3 protein is CASSLGSGGGEKLFF. CDR3 in DNA: TGTGCCAGCAGCTTAGGGTCGGGGGGTGGTGAAAAACTGTTTTTT.

The genes are TRBV18 and TRBJ1-1; D is unresolved. The CDR3 is 14 residues long. The germline V gene has CDR1 KGHSH and CDR2 LQKENI. The V gene lost 2 bases and the J gene lost 1 base, with 8 bases spanning the gap. CDR3 nucleotide sequence: TGTGCCAGCTCACCAACTTTGCGGAACACTGAAGCTTTCTTT. Its translation is CASSPTLRNTEAFF.

The V gene is TRBV4-2, the J gene TRBJ2-7; 11 bases match TRBD2. Germline V gene lookup returns CDR1 LGHNA and CDR2 YNFKEQ. The CDR3 covers 14 residues. The J segment lost 6 bases and the V segment lost 4 bases, leaving 5 bases of the junction unmatched. The CDR3 sequence: CASSRDSGGAEQYF. CDR3 DNA sequence: TGTGCCAGCAGCCGTGATAGCGGGGGGGCCGAGCAGTACTTC.

The chain recombines TRBV6-1 with TRBJ2-3, with a tentative D call TRBD2 (7 bases). Trimming took 1 base from V and 5 from J, leaving 13 bases between them. CDR1 is MNHNS and CDR2 is SASEGT in the germline V gene. The CDR3 runs to 15 residues. The CDR3 loop reads CASSEGVRGGDTQYF. CDR3 DNA: TGTGCCAGCAGTGAAGGAGTTAGGGGGGGAGATACGCAGTATTTT.

This chain links TRBV9 with TRBJ2-1, with 8 bases identical to TRBD2. The CDR3 totals 17 residues. CDR1 is SGDLS and CDR2 is YYNGEE in the germline V gene. With 0 bases clipped from V and 2 bases from J, the junction kept 7 bases outside the gene matches. CDR3 DNA: TGTGCCAGCAGCGTAGACGAGCGGGGGTTTACCTACAATGAGCAGTTCTTC. This encodes CASSVDERGFTYNEQFF.

This clone was counted between two and nine times. The chain combines TRBV5-4 with TRBJ1-1; D possibly corresponds to TRBD1 (6 bases). The CDR3 is made up of 16 amino acids. Between the trimmed V and J ends, which lost 9 bases and 0 bases, there was a span of 21 bases. In germline, CDR1 is SGHNT, CDR2 YYREEE (reference sequence). CDR3 bases: TGTGCCACGAATGGGGGGGGCTCGGCCATGAACACTGAAGCTTTCTTT. Protein: CATNGGGSAMNTEAFF. The complete variable domain, with remaining parts taken from reference TRBV5-4 and TRBJ1-1, reads ETGVTQSPTHLIKTRGQQVTLRCSSQSGHNTVSWYQQALGQGPQFIFQYYREEENGRGNFPPRFSGLQFPNYSSELNVNALELDDSALYLCATNGGGSAMNTEAFFGQGTRLTVV.

The chain recombines TRBV9 with TRBJ2-2; 13 bases align to TRBD2. The CDR3 is 16 residues long. With 4 bases clipped from V and 6 bases from J, the junction kept 6 bases outside the gene matches. CDR1 and CDR2 from the germline V gene are SGDLS and YYNGEE. The CDR3 bases are TGTGCCAGCAGCCCAAGACTAGCGGGGGGCCCCGGGGAGCTGTTTTTT. It encodes CASSPRLAGGPGELFF. Full variable domain (rest looked up from reference TRBV9 and TRBJ2-2): DSGVTQTPKHLITATGQRVTLRCSPRSGDLSVYWYQQSLDQGLQFLIQYYNGEERAKGNILERFSAQQFPDLHSELNLSSLELGDSALYFCASSPRLAGGPGELFFGEGSRLTVL.

There are a few counts of this clone. The chain is built from TRBV7-6 and TRBJ1-4; no definite D call. The CDR3 extends over 16 amino acids. CDR1 and CDR2 from the germline V gene are SGHVS and FNYEAQ. V was pared by 1 base and J by 8 bases, with 17 bases between. CDR3 nucleotides: TGTGCCAGCAGCTTAGGCGGAGGAACCTCCAAAGAAAAACTGTTTTTT. As protein: CASSLGGGTSKEKLFF. Based on the CDR3 plus reference TRBV7-6 and TRBJ1-4, the full variable domain is GAGVSQSPRYKVTKRGQDVALRCDPISGHVSLYWYRQALGQGPEFLTYFNYEAQQDKSGLPNDRFSAERPEGSISTLTIQRTEQRDSAMYRCASSLGGGTSKEKLFFGSGTQLSVL.

V usage is TRBV19 and J usage is TRBJ2-7; D is unclear. V was shortened by 1 base and J by 5 bases, with 6 bases between the two germline ends. There are 12 residues in the CDR3. Germline CDR1 LNHDA, CDR2 SQIVND (reference sequence). The CDR3 loop is CASSIGQHEQYF. CDR3 bases: TGTGCCAGTAGTATAGGGCAACACGAGCAGTACTTC. The whole variable domain, remainder taken from reference TRBV19 and TRBJ2-7, is DGGITQSPKYLFRKEGQNVTLSCEQNLNHDAMYWYRQDPGQGLRLIYYSQIVNDFQKGDIAEGYSVSREKKESFPLTVTSAQKNPTAFYLCASSIGQHEQYFGPGTRLTVT.

This chain joins TRBV10-3 and TRBJ1-4; weak D call: TRBD1 (5 bases). CDR3 length equals 16 residues. Germline values: CDR1 ENHRY, CDR2 SYGVKD. V was cut by 0 bases and J by 3 bases, with 11 bases left in between. The CDR3 DNA reads TGTGCCATCAGTGAGTCATCAGGGTTGGCTAATGAAAAACTGTTTTTT. Its protein product is CAISESSGLANEKLFF.